Sequencing of this T cell receptor beta chain was carried out in a study of human T cells and chemical hapten exposure. TCRdb analysed the RACE reads with MiXCR anew, one entry per CDR3 protein. The sample includes about 77,000 distinct CDR3 sequences, 11% to 15% of them seen just once. This clonotype was detected many times. Time point noted: pre-sensitization, week 0. This sample's treatment: therapeutic diphenylcyclopropenone sensitization with weekly scalp DPC. The sequence came from a woman between 50 and 59 years old with alopecia areata. Some clones in this sample may be carry-over from other donors' samples. Sequencing was performed on whole blood, taken in connection with sensitization to the hapten diphenylcyclopropenone (DPC).

CDR3 residues: CSARDSVAGYGYTF. CDR3 nucleotides: TGCAGTGCTAGAGATAGCGTTGCAGGTTATGGCTACACCTTC. The chain uses TRBV20-1 and TRBJ1-2; D gene uncertain. Between the trimmed V and J ends, which lost 0 bases and 5 bases, there was a span of 13 bases. The CDR3 sequence is 14 residues long. The V gene's germline CDR1 is DFQATT and CDR2 SNEGSKA (reference sequence).